This T cell receptor (beta chain) is drawn from a study of cytotoxic CD8 clonotypes in ibrutinib-treated CLL (dated by TCRdb to 2020 to 2023). A note on the overall study: The cohort was composed of ten to eleven relapsed/refractory and approximately 16 treatment-naive patients; IGHV unmutated status was identified in fewer than 18 patients. Cryopreserved peripheral blood mononuclear cells were obtained before treatment, at response, and at either sustained remission or disease progression. The response samples were drawn at a median of 12 months into treatment, with a range of about 6 to 36 months. Partial responses were observed in approximately 24 patients and complete responses in 2; after a median follow-up of 68 months, remission was maintained in 15 or so patients and progression was observed in around twelve. Patients were still on ibrutinib when every remission and progressive disease sample was collected. Samples averaged approximately 240,000 productive templates and 94,082 productive rearrangements. Longitudinal samples were available for 26 of the 86 trial participants.

Sample time point, as interpreted from the label and publication: less than 30 months on ibrutinib. Approximately 2 micrograms of genomic DNA were extracted from cryopreserved PBMCs for TCR beta library preparation. Longitudinal blood samples from CLL patients receiving ibrutinib monotherapy were subjected to high-throughput TCR beta sequencing. The patients took part in an open-label, single-center phase 2 trial of ibrutinib monotherapy. Points the paper makes about the study in general: Baseline clonality exceeded that of age-matched healthy donors and correlated strongly with circulating CD8+ T-cell counts. Public clonotypes were rare and either contracted or stayed stable during treatment, and the rise in clonality at ibrutinib response reflected the expansion of private clonotypes. Clonality increased at ibrutinib response, stayed stable in sustained remission, and fell back toward baseline at progression. Sampling times were not matched between sustained-remission and progressing patients, and lymph node repertoires were not studied.

Worth noting for this clone: Which antigen it targets is not known. Base qualities are missing; no much larger clone stands one base away.

Each clonotype received, on average, 10x coverage in deep resolution sequencing performed on a MiSeq, where the target depth lay between 1 in 1 million and 1 in 200,000 T cells. The immunoSEQ hsTCRB Kit was used to generate the TCR beta libraries. The study's own analysis went as follows. ImmunoSEQ Data Assistant and ImmunoSEQ Analyzer were used for data analysis, and V, D and J genes were assigned according to IMGT definitions. Clonality, which ranges from 0 to 1, was calculated by subtracting the normalized Shannon entropy of productive rearrangement frequencies from one. Public clonotype analysis was restricted to overrepresented clonotypes comprising at least 0.05% of each patient's repertoire. Repertoires from some 13 age-matched healthy donors in immuneACCESS were used as clonality controls. TCRdb limited this immuneACCESS table to in-frame rearrangements with V and J called. A share of clones is missing; checked studies link under half to unresolved V genes, and the rest is unexplained. V and J calls and clone size follow that table, whereas D and trimming were derived from the DNA. The sample includes about 25,000 clones, with 85% observed a single time. Approximately 8% of the sample lies in the top ten.

At the junction V is shortened by 4 bases and J by 0 bases, with 20 bases in between. From its cysteine to its phenylalanine, the CDR3 spans 17 amino acids. Solely the CDR3 DNA is kept, with 51 bases framed from the first base. The germline V gene (reference sequence) specifies SGHNT as CDR1 and YYREEE as CDR2. This TCR was sampled from a human donor with chronic lymphocytic leukemia. Sequencing used PBMCs, obtained after 24 months of ibrutinib treatment. The chain was built from TRBV5-4 and TRBJ2-7; the D gene is possibly TRBD1, with 5 bases matching. The sequence in DNA is TGTGCCAGCAGCCAAGAGATAAGTGACAGAGGCTCCTACGAGCAGTACTTC. It translates as CASSQEISDRGSYEQYF.